This T cell receptor (beta chain) comes out of a study of blood T cell repertoires in COVID-19. Assay: immunoSEQ multiplex PCR; the TCRdb copy retains only in-frame clones and omits some. The sample shows roughly 410,000 clones, roughly 90% of them seen only once. CDR3 length equals 16 residues. Specimen: peripheral blood. This chain connects TRBV21-1 to TRBJ1-5; the table's D gene call, TRBD1, was not cross checked with the DNA. TRBV21-1 counts as a pseudogene. The origin of this receptor is a middle-aged woman with COVID-19, enrolled during active disease. This chain's CDR3 is CASTSGGDVSNQPQHF. In DNA, the CDR3 is TGTGCCAGCACCTCAGGGGGAGATGTTAGCAATCAGCCCCAGCATTTT.